This is a list of T cell receptor beta chains from one sample in a study of CD4 T cells in relation to SARS-CoV-2 and coronaviruses. TCRdb keeps only in-frame clones here, not all; method: immunoSEQ multiplex PCR. The data contain 25,000 to 35,000 clones, less than 85% of them singletons. The antigens these receptors bind are not known. Sequencing input: CD4+ T cells from PBMCs, cultured in vitro. The receptors come from a human donor in good health. CDR3s include the opening cysteine and the closing phenylalanine or tryptophan. Each record gives: V gene, D gene, clone size, J gene, CDR3 protein, CDR3 DNA. A D gene is named only where the DNA matches it firmly. Some rows have no size entry. The others give once, few or many, or a class for an expanded clone.

v_call: TRBV7-3
d_call: -
clone_size: -
j_call: TRBJ2-6
cdr3_aa: CASSPPTGAAGANVLTF
cdr3_nt: TGTGCCAGCAGCCCACCAACCGGGGCGGCTGGGGCCAACGTCCTGACTTTC

v_call: TRBV6-6
d_call: -
clone_size: few
j_call: TRBJ1-4
cdr3_aa: CASSYPAGGLLFF
cdr3_nt: TGTGCCAGCAGTTACCCCGCCGGTGGGTTGCTGTTTTTT

v_call: TRBV30
d_call: -
clone_size: -
j_call: TRBJ1-5
cdr3_aa: CAWSGAGSNQPQHF
cdr3_nt: TGTGCCTGGAGTGGGGCAGGGAGCAATCAGCCCCAGCATTTT

v_call: TRBV6-5
d_call: TRBD2
clone_size: -
j_call: TRBJ2-7
cdr3_aa: CASSYSPGGRGYEQYF
cdr3_nt: TGTGCCAGCAGTTACTCTCCGGGAGGGCGAGGCTACGAGCAGTACTTC

v_call: TRBV10-3
d_call: TRBD2
clone_size: -
j_call: TRBJ2-3
cdr3_aa: CAIRLAGSTDTQYF
cdr3_nt: TGTGCCATCAGACTAGCGGGTTCGACAGATACGCAGTATTTT

v_call: TRBV10-3
d_call: -
clone_size: -
j_call: TRBJ2-2
cdr3_aa: CAISESMGANTGELFF
cdr3_nt: TGTGCCATCAGTGAGTCGATGGGGGCGAACACCGGGGAGCTGTTTTTT

v_call: TRBV11-2
d_call: -
clone_size: -
j_call: TRBJ1-6
cdr3_aa: CASSLGGQSSYNSPLHF
cdr3_nt: TGTGCCAGCAGCTTAGGAGGACAGAGCTCCTATAATTCACCCCTCCACTTT

v_call: TRBV30
d_call: -
clone_size: -
j_call: TRBJ2-7
cdr3_aa: CAWTSGLPGTYEQYF
cdr3_nt: TGTGCCTGGACCTCGGGACTTCCTGGAACTTACGAGCAGTACTTC

v_call: TRBV29-1
d_call: -
clone_size: -
j_call: TRBJ2-1
cdr3_aa: CSVASLASSYNEQFF
cdr3_nt: TGCAGCGTCGCGTCCCTAGCAAGCTCCTACAATGAGCAGTTCTTC

v_call: TRBV6-5
d_call: -
clone_size: -
j_call: TRBJ2-5
cdr3_aa: CASSYSTRGKETQYF
cdr3_nt: TGTGCCAGCAGTTACTCGACGCGGGGAAAAGAGACCCAGTACTTC

v_call: TRBV11-2
d_call: TRBD1
clone_size: -
j_call: TRBJ1-1
cdr3_aa: CASSPRDRGTEAFF
cdr3_nt: TGTGCCAGCAGCCCCCGGGACAGGGGTACTGAAGCTTTCTTT

v_call: TRBV4-2
d_call: TRBD1
clone_size: -
j_call: TRBJ1-1
cdr3_aa: CASSQVGRNRGFEAFF
cdr3_nt: TGTGCCAGCAGCCAAGTAGGTCGAAACAGGGGATTTGAAGCTTTCTTT

v_call: TRBV6-1
d_call: TRBD1
clone_size: -
j_call: TRBJ2-5
cdr3_aa: CASSTGTVETQYF
cdr3_nt: TGTGCCAGCAGCACCGGGACAGTGGAGACCCAGTACTTC

v_call: TRBV9
d_call: TRBD1
clone_size: -
j_call: TRBJ1-1
cdr3_aa: CASSVGGPGGTEAFF
cdr3_nt: TGTGCCAGCAGCGTAGGGGGTCCAGGGGGCACTGAAGCTTTCTTT

v_call: TRBV28
d_call: -
clone_size: -
j_call: TRBJ1-2
cdr3_aa: CASSLSPGRLGYTF
cdr3_nt: TGTGCCAGCAGTTTATCCCCCGGCAGGCTTGGCTACACCTTC

v_call: TRBV7-9
d_call: TRBD1
clone_size: -
j_call: TRBJ1-2
cdr3_aa: CASSRGQGWDYGYTF
cdr3_nt: TGTGCCAGCAGCCGCGGACAGGGCTGGGACTATGGCTACACCTTC

v_call: TRBV5-1
d_call: -
clone_size: -
j_call: TRBJ1-3
cdr3_aa: CASSSEQGNTIYF
cdr3_nt: TGCGCCAGCAGCTCCGAACAGGGAAACACCATATATTTT

v_call: TRBV7-3
d_call: -
clone_size: once
j_call: TRBJ2-1
cdr3_aa: CASSLMAGYNEQFF
cdr3_nt: TGTGCCAGCAGCTTAATGGCCGGGTACAATGAGCAGTTCTTC

v_call: TRBV3-1/TRBV3-2
d_call: -
clone_size: -
j_call: TRBJ2-7
cdr3_aa: CASSQAYEQYF
cdr3_nt: TGTGCCAGCAGCCAAGCCTACGAGCAGTACTTC

v_call: TRBV21-1
d_call: -
clone_size: once
j_call: TRBJ2-7
cdr3_aa: CASRAIIVHVLDEQYF
cdr3_nt: TGTGCCAGCAGAGCCATTATAGTACACGTGTTAGACGAGCAGTACTTC

v_call: TRBV19
d_call: -
clone_size: -
j_call: TRBJ2-1
cdr3_aa: CASSVGARSYNEQFF
cdr3_nt: TGTGCCAGTAGTGTGGGGGCCCGGAGCTACAATGAGCAGTTCTTC

v_call: TRBV2
d_call: -
clone_size: medium-sized
j_call: TRBJ2-4
cdr3_aa: CASSEGVAKNIQYF
cdr3_nt: TGTGCCAGCAGTGAAGGAGTTGCCAAAAACATTCAGTACTTC

v_call: TRBV12-3/TRBV12-4
d_call: -
clone_size: -
j_call: TRBJ1-1
cdr3_aa: CASSLRENTEAFF
cdr3_nt: TGTGCCAGCAGTTTGCGGGAGAACACTGAAGCTTTCTTT